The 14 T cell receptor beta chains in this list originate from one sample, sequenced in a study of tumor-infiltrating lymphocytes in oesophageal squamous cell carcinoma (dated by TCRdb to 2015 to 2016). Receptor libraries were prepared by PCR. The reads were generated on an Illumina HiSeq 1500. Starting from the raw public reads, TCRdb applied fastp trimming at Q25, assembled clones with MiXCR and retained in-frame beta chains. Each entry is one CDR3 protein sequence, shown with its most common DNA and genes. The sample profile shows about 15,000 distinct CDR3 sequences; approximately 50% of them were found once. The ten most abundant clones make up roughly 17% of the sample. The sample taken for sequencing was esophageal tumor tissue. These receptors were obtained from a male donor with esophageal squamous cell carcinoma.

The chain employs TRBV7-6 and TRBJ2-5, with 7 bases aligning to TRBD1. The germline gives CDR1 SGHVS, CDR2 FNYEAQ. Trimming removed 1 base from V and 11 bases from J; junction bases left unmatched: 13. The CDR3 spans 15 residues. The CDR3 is CASSLGTTGWNEQYF. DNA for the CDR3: TGTGCCAGCAGCTTAGGGACGACAGGGTGGAATGAGCAGTACTTC. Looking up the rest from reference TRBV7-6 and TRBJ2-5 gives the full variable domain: GAGVSQSPRYKVTKRGQDVALRCDPISGHVSLYWYRQALGQGPEFLTYFNYEAQQDKSGLPNDRFSAERPEGSISTLTIQRTEQRDSAMYRCASSLGTTGWNEQYFGPGTRLLVL.

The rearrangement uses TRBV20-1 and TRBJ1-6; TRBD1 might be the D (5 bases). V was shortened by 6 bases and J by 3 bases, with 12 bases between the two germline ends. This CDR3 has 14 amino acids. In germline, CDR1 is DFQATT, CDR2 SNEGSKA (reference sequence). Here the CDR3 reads CSADTGFYNSPLHF. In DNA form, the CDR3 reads TGCAGTGCCGATACAGGATTCTATAATTCACCCCTCCACTTT.

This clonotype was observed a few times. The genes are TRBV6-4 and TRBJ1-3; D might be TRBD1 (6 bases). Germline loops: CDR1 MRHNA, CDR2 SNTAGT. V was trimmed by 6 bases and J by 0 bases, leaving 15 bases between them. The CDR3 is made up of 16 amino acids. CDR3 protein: CASRIKTGPSGNTIYF. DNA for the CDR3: TGTGCCAGCAGAATCAAGACAGGCCCCTCTGGAAACACCATATATTTT.

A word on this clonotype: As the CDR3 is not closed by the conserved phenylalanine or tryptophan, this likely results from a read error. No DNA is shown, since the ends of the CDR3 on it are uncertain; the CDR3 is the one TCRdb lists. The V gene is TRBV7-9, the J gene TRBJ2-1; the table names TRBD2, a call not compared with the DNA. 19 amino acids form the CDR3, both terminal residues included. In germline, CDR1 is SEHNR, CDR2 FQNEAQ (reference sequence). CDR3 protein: CASSPAASGIFWNEQFFGS.

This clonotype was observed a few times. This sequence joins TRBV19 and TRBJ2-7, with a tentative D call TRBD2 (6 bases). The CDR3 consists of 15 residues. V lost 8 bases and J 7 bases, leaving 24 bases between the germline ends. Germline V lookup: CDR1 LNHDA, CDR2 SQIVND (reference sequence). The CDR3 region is CASSEVGGVYNEQYF. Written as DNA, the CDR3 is TGTGCCAGTTCTGAAGTAGGCGGGGTCTACAATGAGCAGTACTTC.

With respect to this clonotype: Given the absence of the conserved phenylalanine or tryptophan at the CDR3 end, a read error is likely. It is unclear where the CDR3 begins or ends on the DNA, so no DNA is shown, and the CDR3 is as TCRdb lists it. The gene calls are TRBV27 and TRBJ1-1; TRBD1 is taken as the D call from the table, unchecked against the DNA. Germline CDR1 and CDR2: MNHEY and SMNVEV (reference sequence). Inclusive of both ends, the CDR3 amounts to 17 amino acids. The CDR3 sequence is CASSPRQGFPMATPSVR.

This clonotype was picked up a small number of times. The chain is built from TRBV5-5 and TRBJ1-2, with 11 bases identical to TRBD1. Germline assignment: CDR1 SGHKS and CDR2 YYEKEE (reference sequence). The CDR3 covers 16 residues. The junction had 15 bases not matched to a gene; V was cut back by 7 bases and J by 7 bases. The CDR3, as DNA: TGTGCCAGCGTCTCCCCGAGGGACAGGGGGGCTGGTGGCTACACCTTC. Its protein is CASVSPRDRGAGGYTF.

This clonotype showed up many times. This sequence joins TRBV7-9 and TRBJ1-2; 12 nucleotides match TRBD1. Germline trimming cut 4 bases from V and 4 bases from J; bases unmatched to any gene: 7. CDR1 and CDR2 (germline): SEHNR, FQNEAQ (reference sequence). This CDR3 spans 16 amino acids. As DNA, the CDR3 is TGTGCCAGCAGCTCCTCCCGGGACAGGGGGCCCTATGGCTACACCTTC. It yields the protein CASSSSRDRGPYGYTF.

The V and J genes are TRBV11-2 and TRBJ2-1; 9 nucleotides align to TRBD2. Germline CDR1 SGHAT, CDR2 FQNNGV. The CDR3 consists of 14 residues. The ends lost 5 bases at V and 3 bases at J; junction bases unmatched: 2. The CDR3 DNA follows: TGTGCCAGCAGCGGACTAGCGTACTACAATGAGCAGTTCTTC. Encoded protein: CASSGLAYYNEQFF.

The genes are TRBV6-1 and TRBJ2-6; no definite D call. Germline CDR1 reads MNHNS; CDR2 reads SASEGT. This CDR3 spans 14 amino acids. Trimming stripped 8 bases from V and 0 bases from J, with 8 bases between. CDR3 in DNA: TGTGCCAGCGACAAGAGCTCTGGGGCCAACGTCCTGACTTTC. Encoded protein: CASDKSSGANVLTF.

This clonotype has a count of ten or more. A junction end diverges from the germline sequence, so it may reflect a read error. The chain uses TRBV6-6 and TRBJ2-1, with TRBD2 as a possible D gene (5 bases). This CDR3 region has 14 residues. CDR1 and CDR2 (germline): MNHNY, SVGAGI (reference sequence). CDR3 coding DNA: TGTGCCAGCAGTTACTCAGGGAGCGACTCACCCCTCCACTTC. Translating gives CASSYSGSDSPLHF.

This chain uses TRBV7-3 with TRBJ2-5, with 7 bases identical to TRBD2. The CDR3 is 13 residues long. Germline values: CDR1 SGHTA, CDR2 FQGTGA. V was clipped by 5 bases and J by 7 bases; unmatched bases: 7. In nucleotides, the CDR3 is TGTGCCAGCAGCAAGACTAGCTCGGGGACCCAGTACTTC. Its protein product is CASSKTSSGTQYF.

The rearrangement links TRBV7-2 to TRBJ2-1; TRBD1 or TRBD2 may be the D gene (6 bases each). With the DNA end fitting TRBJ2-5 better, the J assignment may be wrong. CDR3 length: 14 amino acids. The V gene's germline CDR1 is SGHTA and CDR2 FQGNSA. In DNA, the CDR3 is TGTGCCAGCAGCCCATACTCGGGGGCGGGGACCCAGTACTTC. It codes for CASSPYSGAGTQYF.

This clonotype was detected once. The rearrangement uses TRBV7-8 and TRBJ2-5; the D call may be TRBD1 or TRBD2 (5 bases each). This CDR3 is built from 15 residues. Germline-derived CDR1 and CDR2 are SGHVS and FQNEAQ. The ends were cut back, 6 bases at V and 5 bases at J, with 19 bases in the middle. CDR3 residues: CASRPRRGAKETQYF. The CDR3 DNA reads TGTGCCAGCAGACCACGGCGAGGGGCGAAGGAGACCCAGTACTTC. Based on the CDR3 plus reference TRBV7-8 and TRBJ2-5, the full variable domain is GAGVSQSPRYKVAKRGQDVALRCDPISGHVSLFWYQQALGQGPEFLTYFQNEAQLDKSGLPSDRFFAERPEGSVSTLKIQRTQQEDSAVYLCASRPRRGAKETQYFGPGTRLLVL.